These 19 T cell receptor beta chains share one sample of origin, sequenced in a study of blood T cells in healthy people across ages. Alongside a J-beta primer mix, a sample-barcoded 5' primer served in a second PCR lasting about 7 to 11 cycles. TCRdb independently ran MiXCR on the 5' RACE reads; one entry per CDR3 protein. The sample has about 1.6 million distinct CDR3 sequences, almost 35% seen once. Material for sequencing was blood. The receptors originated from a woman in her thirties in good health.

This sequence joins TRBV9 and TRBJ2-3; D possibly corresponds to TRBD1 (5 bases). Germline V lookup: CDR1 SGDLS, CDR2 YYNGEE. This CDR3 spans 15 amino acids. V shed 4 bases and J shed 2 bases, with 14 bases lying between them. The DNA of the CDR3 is TGTGCCAGCAGCCTCACCCGACAGACCACAGATACGCAGTATTTT. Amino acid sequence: CASSLTRQTTDTQYF.

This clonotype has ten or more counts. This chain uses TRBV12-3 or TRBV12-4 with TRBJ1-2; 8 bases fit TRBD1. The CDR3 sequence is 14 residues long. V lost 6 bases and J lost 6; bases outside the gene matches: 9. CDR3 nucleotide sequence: TGTGCCAGCAGCCACACGGACAGGGACGATGGCTACACCTTC. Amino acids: CASSHTDRDDGYTF.

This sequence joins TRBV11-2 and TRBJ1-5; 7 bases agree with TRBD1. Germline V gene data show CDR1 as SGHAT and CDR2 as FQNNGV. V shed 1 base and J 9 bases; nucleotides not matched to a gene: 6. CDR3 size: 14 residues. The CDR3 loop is CASSLVSGGGPQHF. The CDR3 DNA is TGTGCCAGCAGCTTAGTCTCAGGGGGAGGGCCCCAGCATTTT.

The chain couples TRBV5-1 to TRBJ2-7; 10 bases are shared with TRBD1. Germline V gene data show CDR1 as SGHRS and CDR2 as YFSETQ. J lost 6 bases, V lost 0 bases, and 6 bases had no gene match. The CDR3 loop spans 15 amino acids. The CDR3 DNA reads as TGCGCCAGCAGCTTGGGCGGGACAGGGGTTCGCGAGCAGTACTTC. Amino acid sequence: CASSLGGTGVREQYF.

The CDR3 is CSMGVYNEQFF. The CDR3 DNA reads as TGTTCTATGGGGGTTTACAATGAGCAGTTCTTC. V and J are TRBV7-3 and TRBJ2-1; D may correspond to TRBD1 or TRBD2 (5 bases each). The V gene's germline CDR1 is SGHTA and CDR2 FQGTGA. There are 11 residues in the CDR3.

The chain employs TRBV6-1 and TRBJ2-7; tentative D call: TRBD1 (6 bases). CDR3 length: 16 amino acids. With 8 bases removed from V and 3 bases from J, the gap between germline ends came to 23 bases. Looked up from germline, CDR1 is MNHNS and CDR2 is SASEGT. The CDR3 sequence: CASRLPKDSELYEQYF. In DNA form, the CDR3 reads TGTGCCAGCCGACTCCCAAAGGACAGCGAACTCTACGAGCAGTACTTC.

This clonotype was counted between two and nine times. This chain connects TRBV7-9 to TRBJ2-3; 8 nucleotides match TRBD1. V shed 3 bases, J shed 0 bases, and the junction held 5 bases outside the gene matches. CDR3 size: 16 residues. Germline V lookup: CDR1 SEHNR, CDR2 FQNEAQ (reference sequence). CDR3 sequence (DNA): TGTGCCAGCAGCTTTACAGGGGGTACTAGCACAGATACGCAGTATTTT. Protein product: CASSFTGGTSTDTQYF.

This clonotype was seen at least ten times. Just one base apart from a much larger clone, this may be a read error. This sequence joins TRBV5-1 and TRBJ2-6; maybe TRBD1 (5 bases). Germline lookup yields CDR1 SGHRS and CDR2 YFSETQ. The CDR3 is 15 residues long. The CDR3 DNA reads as TGCGCCAGCAGCTTGGACAGCTCTGGGGCCAACGTCCGGACTTTC. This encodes CASSLDSSGANVRTF.

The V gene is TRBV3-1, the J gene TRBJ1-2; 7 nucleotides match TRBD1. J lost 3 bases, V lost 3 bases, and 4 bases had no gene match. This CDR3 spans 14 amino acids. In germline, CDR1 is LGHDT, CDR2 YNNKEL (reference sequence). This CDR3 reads CASSHGTDHYGYTF. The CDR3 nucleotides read TGTGCCAGCAGCCATGGGACAGACCACTATGGCTACACCTTC.

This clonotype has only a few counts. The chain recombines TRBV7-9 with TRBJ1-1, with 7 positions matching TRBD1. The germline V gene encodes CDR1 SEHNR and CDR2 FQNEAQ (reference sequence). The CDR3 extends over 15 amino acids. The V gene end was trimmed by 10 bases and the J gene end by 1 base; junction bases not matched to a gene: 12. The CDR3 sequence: CATLTGVGTNTEAFF. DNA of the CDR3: TGTGCCACTCTCACAGGGGTAGGGACGAACACTGAAGCTTTCTTT.

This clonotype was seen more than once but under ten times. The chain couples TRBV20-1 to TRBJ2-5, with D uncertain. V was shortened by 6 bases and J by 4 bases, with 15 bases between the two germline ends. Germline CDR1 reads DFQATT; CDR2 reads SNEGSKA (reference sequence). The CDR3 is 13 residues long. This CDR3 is CSAQGRSPETQYF. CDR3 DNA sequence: TGCAGTGCCCAAGGGCGCAGCCCAGAGACCCAGTACTTC.

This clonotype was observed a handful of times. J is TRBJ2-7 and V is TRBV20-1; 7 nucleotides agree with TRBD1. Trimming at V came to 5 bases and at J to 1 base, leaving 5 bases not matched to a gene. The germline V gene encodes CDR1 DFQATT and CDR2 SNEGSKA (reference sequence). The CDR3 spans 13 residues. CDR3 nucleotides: TGCAGTGCTCAAAACAGGGGATCCTACGAGCAGTACTTC. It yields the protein CSAQNRGSYEQYF.

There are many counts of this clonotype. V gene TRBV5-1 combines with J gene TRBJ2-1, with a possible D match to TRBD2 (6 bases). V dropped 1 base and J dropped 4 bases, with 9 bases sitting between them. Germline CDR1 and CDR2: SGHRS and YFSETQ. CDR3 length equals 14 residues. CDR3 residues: CASSLRLGYNEQFF. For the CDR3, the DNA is TGCGCCAGCAGCTTGAGACTAGGTTACAATGAGCAGTTCTTC.

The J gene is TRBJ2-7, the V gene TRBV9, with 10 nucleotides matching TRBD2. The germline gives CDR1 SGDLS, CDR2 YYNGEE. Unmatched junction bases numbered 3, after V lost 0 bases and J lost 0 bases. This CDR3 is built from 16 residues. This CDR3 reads CASSVGASGGSYEQYF. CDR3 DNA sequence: TGTGCCAGCAGCGTAGGGGCTAGCGGGGGCTCCTACGAGCAGTACTTC.

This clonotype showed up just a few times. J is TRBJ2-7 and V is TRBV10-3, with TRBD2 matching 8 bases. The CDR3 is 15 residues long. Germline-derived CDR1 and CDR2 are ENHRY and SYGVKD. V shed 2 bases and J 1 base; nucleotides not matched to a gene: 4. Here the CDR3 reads CAISERGGGSYEQYF. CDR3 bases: TGTGCCATCAGTGAGAGAGGCGGGGGGTCCTACGAGCAGTACTTC.

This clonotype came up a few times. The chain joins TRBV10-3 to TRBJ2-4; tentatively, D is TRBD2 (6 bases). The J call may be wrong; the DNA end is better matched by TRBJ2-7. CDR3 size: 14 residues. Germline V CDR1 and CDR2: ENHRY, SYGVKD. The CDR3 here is CASEASEGMYEQYF. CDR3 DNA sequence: TGTGCCAGCGAGGCCTCGGAGGGCATGTACGAGCAGTACTTC.

In nucleotides, the CDR3 is TGCAGTGCTAGGGGACCGCCGCTATACAATGAGCAGTTCTTC. It codes for CSARGPPLYNEQFF. The chain is built from TRBV20-1 and TRBJ2-1; the D gene could be TRBD1 or TRBD2 (5 bases each). This CDR3 is built from 14 residues. The germline gives CDR1 DFQATT, CDR2 SNEGSKA (reference sequence). Trimming cost V 3 bases and J 4 bases, with 13 bases left between them.

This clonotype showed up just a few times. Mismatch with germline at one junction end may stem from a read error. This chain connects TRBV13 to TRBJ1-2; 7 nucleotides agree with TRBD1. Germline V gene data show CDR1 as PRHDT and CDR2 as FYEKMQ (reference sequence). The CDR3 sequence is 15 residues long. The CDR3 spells CTSSLEGTATYGYTF. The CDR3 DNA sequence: TGTACCAGCAGCTTAGAAGGGACAGCAACCTATGGCTACACCTTC.

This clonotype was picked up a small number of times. CDR3 loop: CSASKAVETQYF. The CDR3 DNA reads TGCAGTGCTTCGAAGGCCGTGGAGACCCAGTACTTC. The chain is built from TRBV20-1 and TRBJ2-5; D not certain. The CDR3 loop spans 12 amino acids. The V end was cut by 5 bases, the J end by 5 bases, with 12 bases between. Per the germline V gene, CDR1 is DFQATT and CDR2 is SNEGSKA (reference sequence).